These T cell receptor beta chains were read from a single sample in a study of CD8 T cells in ankylosing spondylitis. Each CDR3 protein is one row after TCRdb ran MiXCR on the 5' RACE reads. This table has hundreds of thousands of distinct CDR3 sequences, more than 9.5% appearing once. Sequenced material: blood, either unsorted or a sorted T cell fraction (not recorded which). The receptor set was obtained from a male donor with ankylosing spondylitis. The CDR3 runs from the conserved cysteine through the conserved F or W. Fields, in order: CDR3 protein, CDR3 DNA, CDR3 length, V gene, D gene, clone size, J gene. The D gene is left open where the match is weak. Part of the rows lack a size; the others show once, few, many or a class for expanded clones.

CASSQQPPNYGYTF	TGTGCCAGTAGTCAACAGCCCCCTAACTATGGCTACACCTTC	14	TRBV19	.	few	TRBJ1-2
CSARDWSASGYYTDTQYF	TGCAGTGCTAGAGATTGGTCGGCTAGCGGATACTACACAGATACGCAGTATTTT	18	TRBV20-1	TRBD2	many	TRBJ2-3
CASSQTSGPYNEQFF	TGTGCCAGCAGCCAAACTTCGGGGCCTTACAATGAGCAGTTCTTC	15	TRBV3-1	.	.	TRBJ2-1
CASSLGTSATQETQYF	TGTGCCAGCAGCTTGGGGACTAGCGCCACCCAAGAGACCCAGTACTTC	16	TRBV7-2	TRBD2	.	TRBJ2-5
CASSFRQGHGYTF	TGTGCCAGCAGTTTCCGACAGGGACATGGCTACACCTTC	13	TRBV12-3/TRBV12-4	TRBD1	few	TRBJ1-2
CSARSRDFTYNEQFF	TGCAGTGCTAGGAGCCGGGACTTTACCTACAATGAGCAGTTCTTC	15	TRBV20-1	.	.	TRBJ2-1
CSVEDGRGAFF	TGCAGCGTTGAAGATGGCCGGGGGGCTTTCTTT	11	TRBV29-1	.	few	TRBJ1-1
CASSLSPITGADQPQHF	TGCGCCAGCAGCTTGTCTCCGATCACCGGGGCCGATCAGCCCCAGCATTTT	17	TRBV5-1	.	.	TRBJ1-5
CASCPQDRSTEAFF	TGCGCCAGCTGTCCTCAGGACAGAAGCACTGAAGCTTTCTTT	14	TRBV5-1	.	few	TRBJ1-1
CASSLTALANYGYTF	TGTGCCAGCAGCTTAACAGCCCTCGCTAACTATGGCTACACCTTC	15	TRBV7-9	.	few	TRBJ1-2
CASSVGDRVYEQYF	TGTGCCAGCAGCGTAGGGGATAGGGTTTACGAGCAGTACTTC	14	TRBV9	.	.	TRBJ2-7
CASSEYTGGLYEQYF	TGTGCCAGCAGTGAATATACAGGGGGCCTCTACGAGCAGTACTTC	15	TRBV25-1	TRBD1	few	TRBJ2-7
CASARTGAGNTIYF	TGTGCCAGCGCCCGGACAGGGGCTGGAAACACCATATATTTT	14	TRBV12-3/TRBV12-4	TRBD1	.	TRBJ1-3
CASSIGDGYEQYF	TGTGCCAGTAGTATAGGGGACGGCTACGAGCAGTACTTC	13	TRBV19	.	.	TRBJ2-7
CASRGTSGSSHNEQFF	TGTGCCAGCCGAGGGACTAGCGGTAGCTCCCACAATGAGCAGTTCTTC	16	TRBV4-2	TRBD2	.	TRBJ2-1
CATSETGTRRNNEQFF	TGTGCCACCAGTGAAACCGGGACTAGAAGAAACAATGAGCAGTTCTTC	16	TRBV24-1	TRBD2	many	TRBJ2-1
CASSYGRGGGTEAFF	TGCGCCAGCAGCTATGGACGGGGAGGCGGCACTGAAGCTTTCTTT	15	TRBV5-1	.	many	TRBJ1-1
CSLAGTSGRNEQFF	TGCAGCCTCGCCGGGACTAGCGGAAGAAATGAGCAGTTCTTC	14	TRBV29-1	TRBD2	many	TRBJ2-1
CASRKGQVGNQPQHF	TGTGCCAGCAGGAAGGGACAGGTGGGCAATCAGCCCCAGCATTTT	15	TRBV28	TRBD1	.	TRBJ1-5
CASSYGGADTQYF	TGTGCCAGCAGTTATGGGGGGGCAGATACGCAGTATTTT	13	TRBV6-6	TRBD2	.	TRBJ2-3
CAWSGTGNYEQYF	TGTGCCTGGAGTGGGACAGGGAACTACGAGCAGTACTTC	13	TRBV30	TRBD1	.	TRBJ2-7
CASSQEDRLWIEQYF	TGCGCCAGCAGCCAAGAAGACCGACTCTGGATCGAGCAGTACTTC	15	TRBV4-1	.	.	TRBJ2-7
CASSITAGGVSYEQYF	TGTGCCAGCAGCATCACAGCGGGTGGGGTCTCTTACGAGCAGTACTTC	16	TRBV7-8	.	.	TRBJ2-7
CASSFPSGSYNEQFF	TGTGCCAGCAGCTTCCCTAGCGGCAGCTACAATGAGCAGTTCTTC	15	TRBV5-6	TRBD2	.	TRBJ2-1
CASRGQGAKDTQYF	TGTGCCAGCAGGGGGCAGGGGGCAAAAGATACGCAGTATTTT	14	TRBV6-1	TRBD1	few	TRBJ2-3
CASSEYRQSDEQFF	TGTGCCAGCAGTGAATATCGACAGAGCGATGAGCAGTTCTTC	14	TRBV25-1	.	.	TRBJ2-1
CASSQVMGETEAFF	TGTGCCAGCAGCCAAGTCATGGGGGAAACTGAAGCTTTCTTT	14	TRBV3-1	.	few	TRBJ1-1
CASEDGELFF	TGTGCCAGCGAGGACGGGGAGCTGTTTTTT	10	TRBV27	.	few	TRBJ2-2
CASSFTMTPNSQYF	TGTGCCAGCAGCTTTACAATGACCCCCAACTCCCAGTACTTC	14	TRBV11-2	.	few	TRBJ2-5
CASGPFRITGELFF	TGTGCCAGCGGCCCCTTCAGGATCACCGGGGAGCTGTTTTTT	14	TRBV7-2	.	few	TRBJ2-2
CASSYSGTQNTEAFF	TGTGCCAGTAGCTATTCCGGGACACAGAACACTGAAGCTTTCTTT	15	TRBV19	.	.	TRBJ1-1
CASSSGLQQETQYF	TGTGCCAGCAGCTCGGGACTTCAACAAGAGACCCAGTACTTC	14	TRBV7-9	.	few	TRBJ2-5
CASSPDGLGTEAFF	TGTGCCAGCAGCCCCGACGGGTTAGGCACTGAAGCTTTCTTT	14	TRBV12-3/TRBV12-4	.	many	TRBJ1-1
CASSPRAGASTEAFF	TGTGCCAGCAGCCCACGGGCGGGGGCAAGCACTGAAGCTTTCTTT	15	TRBV7-9	.	many	TRBJ1-1
CASSADWDNEKLFF	TGTGCCAGCAGCGCGGACTGGGATAATGAAAAACTGTTTTTT	14	TRBV7-9	.	many	TRBJ1-4
CASTLRDRGVRNTEAFF	TGTGCCAGCACCCTGAGGGACAGGGGGGTAAGGAACACTGAAGCTTTCTTT	17	TRBV12-3/TRBV12-4	TRBD1	few	TRBJ1-1
CAVRSGGNIQYF	TGTGCCGTAAGATCGGGGGGGAACATTCAGTACTTC	12	TRBV25-1	TRBD2	.	TRBJ2-4
CASSSRRQGNTEAFF	TGTGCCAGCAGCTCCAGAAGACAGGGGAACACTGAAGCTTTCTTT	15	TRBV12-3/TRBV12-4	TRBD1	few	TRBJ1-1
CASSPVGLVYDEQFF	TGTGCCAGCAGCCCCGTGGGACTAGTATACGATGAGCAGTTCTTC	15	TRBV7-2	TRBD2	few	TRBJ2-1
CATSDPRTNTGELFF	TGTGCCACCAGTGATCCACGAACGAACACCGGGGAGCTGTTTTTT	15	TRBV24-1	.	.	TRBJ2-2
CASSPSLAINTGELFF	TGTGCCAGCAGCCCTTCCCTAGCGATCAACACCGGGGAGCTGTTTTTT	16	TRBV27	.	.	TRBJ2-2
CASSRGLAPDNEQFF	TGTGCCAGCTCACGAGGACTAGCGCCCGACAATGAGCAGTTCTTC	15	TRBV18	TRBD2	.	TRBJ2-1
CASSLDVFTEAFF	TGTGCCAGCAGCTTAGACGTATTTACTGAAGCTTTCTTT	13	TRBV7-9	.	.	TRBJ1-1
CASSPRRQESSYEQYF	TGTGCCAGTAGTCCCAGGCGACAGGAGAGCTCCTACGAGCAGTACTTC	16	TRBV19	.	.	TRBJ2-7
CASRQGLAPYNEQFF	TGTGCCAGCAGACAGGGACTAGCCCCCTACAATGAGCAGTTCTTC	15	TRBV14	TRBD2	few	TRBJ2-1